This T cell receptor (beta chain) emerged from a study of blood T cell repertoires in COVID-19. Sequencing was performed with immunoSEQ multiplex PCR; in TCRdb, only in-frame clones are kept and a portion is missing. The data show approximately 170,000 clones, 80% to 90% seen once. Sequenced material: PBMCs or T cells enriched from blood (not recorded which). This TCR came from a woman aged 45-60 years in a cohort exposed to, infected with or recovered from COVID-19 (not recorded which).

CDR3 sequence reads: CATSDRATNEKLFF. The CDR3 nucleotides read TGTGCCACCAGTGATCGTGCAACTAATGAAAAACTGTTTTTT. V gene TRBV24-1 combines with J gene TRBJ1-4; D uncertain. Per the germline V gene, CDR1 is KGHDR and CDR2 is SFDVKD. The CDR3 consists of 14 residues. V shed 3 bases and J shed 0 bases, with 4 bases lying between them.